The present T cell receptor (beta chain) was sequenced within a study of human T cells and chemical hapten exposure. Study-wide context: Patients were given diphenylcyclopropenone on the scalp weekly across the approximately 24-week study. Upper-back patches of 0.01% DPC were read at 6 days. There were per-sample TCR yield variations, arising mainly from small pooled library volume differences.

This clonotype was detected many times. Time point in this sample: patch test 1, 2 weeks after DPC sensitization. Treatment described: therapeutic diphenylcyclopropenone sensitization with weekly scalp DPC. TCRdb passed the RACE reads through MiXCR, listing each CDR3 protein once. The sample yields 380,000 or so distinct CDR3 sequences, around 5% seen once. Germline V lookup: CDR1 SGHRS, CDR2 YFSETQ. The length of the CDR3 is 18 residues. The V and J ends lost 2 bases and 1 base respectively, with 16 bases between them. Sequencing used whole blood, obtained in connection with sensitization to the hapten diphenylcyclopropenone (DPC). The chain combines TRBV5-1 with TRBJ2-6; perhaps TRBD1 as D (5 bases). The TCR was taken from a woman between 50 and 59 years old with alopecia areata. Some clones in this sample may be carry-over from other donors' samples. The CDR3 here is CASSFLLQALSGANVLTF. The CDR3 coding sequence is TGCGCCAGCAGCTTCCTATTACAGGCCCTATCTGGGGCCAACGTCCTGACTTTC.